The 8 T cell receptor beta chains below come from one sample, sequenced in a study of control samples from healthy donors and cancer patients. Method: immunoSEQ multiplex PCR; TCRdb's copy keeps in-frame clones and lacks some. The table has about 160,000 clones, 96% seen once; the top ten hold over 0.9%. Source material: blood. These receptors originate from a woman younger than 45 in good health.

This CDR3 is CASSHNAGDTEAFF. The CDR3 DNA sequence: TGTGCCAGCAGCCATAATGCGGGGGACACTGAAGCTTTCTTT. The chain uses TRBV3-1 (or the pseudogene TRBV3-2) and TRBJ1-1, with D maybe TRBD1 (5 bases). Trimming stripped 3 bases from V and 3 bases from J, with 11 bases between. The CDR3 has 14 amino acids. Germline loops: CDR1 LGHDT, CDR2 YNNKEL (reference sequence).

The chain links TRBV7-9 to TRBJ2-2; 7 bases map to TRBD2. This CDR3 contains 14 residues. The V gene's germline CDR1 is SEHNR and CDR2 FQNEAQ (reference sequence). Trimming removed 6 bases from V and 6 bases from J; junction bases left unmatched: 7. The CDR3 loop is CASRKKSGAGELFF. CDR3 nucleotide sequence: TGTGCCAGCAGGAAAAAGAGCGGGGCCGGGGAGCTGTTTTTT.

This chain connects TRBV6-5 to TRBJ1-5; no firm D call. Germline-derived CDR1 and CDR2 are MNHEY and SVGAGI. The CDR3 consists of 13 residues. V was shortened by 2 bases and J by 7 bases, with 9 bases between the two germline ends. The CDR3 DNA is TGTGCCAGCAGTTACCGGGTTGGGCAGCCCCAGCATTTT. Residues: CASSYRVGQPQHF.

The chain employs TRBV2 and TRBJ2-1, with 8 nucleotides matching TRBD1. V trimming: 4 bases; J trimming: 6 bases; junction bases outside the gene matches: 2. Germline loops: CDR1 SNHLY, CDR2 FYNNEI. The CDR3 has 13 amino acids. The CDR3: CASSVDRANEQFF. The CDR3, as DNA: TGTGCCAGCAGTGTGGACAGGGCCAATGAGCAGTTCTTC. The full variable domain, completed using reference TRBV2 and TRBJ2-1, is EPEVTQTPSHQVTQMGQEVILRCVPISNHLYFYWYRQILGQKVEFLVSFYNNEISEKSEIFDDQFSVERPDGSNFTLKIRSTKLEDSAMYFCASSVDRANEQFFGPGTRLTVL.

The chain is built from TRBV5-1 and TRBJ2-2; 7 bases are shared with TRBD2. The CDR3 loop spans 15 amino acids. CDR1 and CDR2 from the germline V gene are SGHRS and YFSETQ. Unmatched junction bases numbered 5, after V lost 5 bases and J lost 1 base. As DNA, the CDR3 is TGCGCCAGCAGGAGGACTAGTCAGAACACCGGGGAGCTGTTTTTT. This translates into CASRRTSQNTGELFF.

V is TRBV11-2 and J is TRBJ2-1; TRBD2 is a possible D gene (5 bases). The CDR3 runs to 17 residues. The ends were cut back, 5 bases at V and 0 bases at J, with 17 bases in the middle. The germline V gene encodes CDR1 SGHAT and CDR2 FQNNGV. This chain's CDR3 is CASSPSPRRSSYNEQFF. CDR3 in DNA: TGTGCCAGCAGCCCCTCCCCGCGGAGGAGCTCCTACAATGAGCAGTTCTTC. The variable domain in full, completed from reference TRBV11-2 and TRBJ2-1, reads EAGVAQSPRYKIIEKRQSVAFWCNPISGHATLYWYQQILGQGPKLLIQFQNNGVVDDSQLPKDRFSAERLKGVDSTLKIQPAKLEDSAVYLCASSPSPRRSSYNEQFFGPGTRLTVL.

The V call is TRBV9, the J call TRBJ1-5; TRBD1 is a possible D gene (6 bases). The CDR3 extends over 15 amino acids. Trimming pared 1 base from V and 0 bases from J, leaving 8 bases between. The germline V gene has CDR1 SGDLS and CDR2 YYNGEE. The DNA of the CDR3 is TGTGCCAGCAGCGTATCAGGGGTTAGCAATCAGCCCCAGCATTTT. Translating it yields CASSVSGVSNQPQHF.

The rearrangement joins TRBV7-2 to TRBJ2-5; D remains unclear. The germline V gene encodes CDR1 SGHTA and CDR2 FQGNSA. CDR3 size: 11 residues. V shed 4 bases and J shed 3 bases, with 3 bases lying between them. For the CDR3, the DNA is TGTGCCAGCAGCTCCAAAGAGACCCAGTACTTC. Amino acid sequence: CASSSKETQYF.